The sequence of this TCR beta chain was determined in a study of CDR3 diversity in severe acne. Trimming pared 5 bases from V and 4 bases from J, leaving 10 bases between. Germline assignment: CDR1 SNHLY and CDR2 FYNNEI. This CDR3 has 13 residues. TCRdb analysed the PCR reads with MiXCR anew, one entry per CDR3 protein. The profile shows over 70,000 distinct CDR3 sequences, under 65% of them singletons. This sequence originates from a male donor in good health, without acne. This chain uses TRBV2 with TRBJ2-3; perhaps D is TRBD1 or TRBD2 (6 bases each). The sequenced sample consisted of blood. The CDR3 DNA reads TGTGCCAGCAGTTACAGGGAGGCAGATACGCAGTATTTT. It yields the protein CASSYREADTQYF.